This TCR beta chain comes out of a study of shared clonotypes between healthy human individuals. Naive CD8 cells, CD45RO-negative and positively selected for CCR7, excluded terminally differentiated effector memory CD45RA+ cells. Points from the study as a whole: In contrast to clonotypes shared by all four donors, non-shared clonotypes had lower generation probabilities. Sorted-subset sequencing was shown by rarefaction to be incomplete despite large depth. Naive subsets generally had larger estimated richness than memory subsets.

Regarding this clone: What it recognizes is unknown.

The CDR3 runs to 13 residues. Trimming shortened V by 5 bases and J by 12 bases, and 17 bases separated the two germline ends. Germline-derived CDR1 and CDR2 are MDHEN and SYDVKM. The authors' processing: Sequence data from immunoSEQ were junction-only and lacked quality scores; consequently, filtering differed. The assay was immunoSEQ multiplex PCR, and TCRdb's table has in-frame clones only and misses some. That table supplies the V and J calls and clone size; D and trimming were determined from the DNA. In the table there are millions of clones, roughly 95% of which are singletons. The receptor was derived from a man aged 18 to 35 in good health. Sequencing was done on a sample of naive CD8+ T cells sorted from blood. The chain couples TRBV28 to TRBJ1-5, with no clear D. This CDR3 is CASSLTVGAHQHF. The CDR3 coding sequence is TGTGCCAGCAGTCTCACCGTGGGTGCCCACCAGCATTTT.